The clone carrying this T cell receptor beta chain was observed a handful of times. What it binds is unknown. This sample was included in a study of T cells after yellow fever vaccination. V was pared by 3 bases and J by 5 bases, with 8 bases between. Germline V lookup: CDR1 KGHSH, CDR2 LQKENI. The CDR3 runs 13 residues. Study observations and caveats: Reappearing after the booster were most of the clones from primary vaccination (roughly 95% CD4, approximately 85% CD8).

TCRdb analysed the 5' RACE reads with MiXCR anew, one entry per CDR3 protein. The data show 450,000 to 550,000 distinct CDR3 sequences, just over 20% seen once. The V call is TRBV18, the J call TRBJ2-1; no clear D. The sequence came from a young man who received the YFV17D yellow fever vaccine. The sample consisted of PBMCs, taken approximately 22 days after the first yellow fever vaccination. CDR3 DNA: TGTGCCAGCTCACCTATCGGAGACAATGAGCAGTTCTTC. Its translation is CASSPIGDNEQFF. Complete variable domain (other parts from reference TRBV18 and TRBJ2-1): NAGVMQNPRHLVRRRGQEARLRCSPMKGHSHVYWYRQLPEEGLKFMVYLQKENIIDESGMPKERFSAEFPKEGPSILRIQQVVRGDSAAYFCASSPIGDNEQFFGPGTRLTVL.